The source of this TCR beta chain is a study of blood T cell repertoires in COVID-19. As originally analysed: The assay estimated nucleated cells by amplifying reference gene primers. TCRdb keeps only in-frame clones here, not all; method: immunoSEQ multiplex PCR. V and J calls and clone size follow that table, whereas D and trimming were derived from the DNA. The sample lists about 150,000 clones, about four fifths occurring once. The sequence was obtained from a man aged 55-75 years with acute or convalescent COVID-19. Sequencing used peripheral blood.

The CDR3, as DNA: TGTGCCAGCACGGGTCCACAGGCCTACGAGCAGTACTTC. It yields the protein CASTGPQAYEQYF. V gene TRBV6-5 combines with J gene TRBJ2-7, with D possibly matching TRBD1 (5 bases). The V and J ends lost 7 bases and 2 bases respectively, with 12 bases between them. Germline V lookup: CDR1 MNHEY, CDR2 SVGAGI. The CDR3 loop spans 13 amino acids.